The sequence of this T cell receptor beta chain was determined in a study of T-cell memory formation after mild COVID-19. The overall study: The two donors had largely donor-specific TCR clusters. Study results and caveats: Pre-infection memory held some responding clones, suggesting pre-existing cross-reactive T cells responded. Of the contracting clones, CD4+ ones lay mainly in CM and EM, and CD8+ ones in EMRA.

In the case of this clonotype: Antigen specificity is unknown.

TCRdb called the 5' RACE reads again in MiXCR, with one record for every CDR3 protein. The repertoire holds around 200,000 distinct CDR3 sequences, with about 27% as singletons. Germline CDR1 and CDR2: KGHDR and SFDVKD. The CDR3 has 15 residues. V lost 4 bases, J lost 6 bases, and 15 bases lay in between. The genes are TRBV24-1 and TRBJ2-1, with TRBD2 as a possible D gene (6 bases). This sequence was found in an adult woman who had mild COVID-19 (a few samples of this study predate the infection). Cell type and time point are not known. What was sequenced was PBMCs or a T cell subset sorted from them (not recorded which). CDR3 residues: CATSDSLDYSNEQFF. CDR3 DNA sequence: TGTGCCACCAGTGACTCACTGGACTACTCCAATGAGCAGTTCTTC.